This note documents a single TCR beta chain sequence. CDR3 length: 14 residues. Germline V gives CDR1 SGHVS, CDR2 FNYEAQ. The germline V and J ends were trimmed by 5 bases and 7 bases, with 18 bases remaining between them. This sample is part of a study of shared T cell receptors in the human thymus. Method: immunoSEQ multiplex PCR; TCRdb's copy keeps in-frame clones and lacks some. The sample contains some 760,000 clones, approximately 83% of which appear only once. These sequences were also reported in another study, on human thymus T cells. From that paper: From resections taken during corrective heart surgery, the thymus tissue was obtained.

The sample taken for sequencing was thymocytes. The sequence derives from a girl under two years old with a congenital heart defect. The J gene is TRBJ2-7, the V gene TRBV7-6, with D perhaps TRBD2 (6 bases). The CDR3 DNA follows: TGTGCCAGCAGCGGCAGTCTGCGGGGCGGGGAGCAGTACTTC. Residues: CASSGSLRGGEQYF.